This T cell receptor beta chain was sequenced for a study of cytotoxic CD8 clonotypes in ibrutinib-treated CLL. At the level of the study: Response was recorded as partial in some 25 patients and complete in 2; at median roughly 70 months, approximately 15 remained remitted and about 12 had progressed. After treatment lasting a median about twelve months, range 6 to 36, response samples were collected.

Trimming left V 3 bases short and J 5 bases short, with 8 bases between. This CDR3 is built from 12 residues. The germline gives CDR1 MDHEN, CDR2 SYDVKM. The study, taken as a whole, reports: Clonality grew at ibrutinib response; at progression, it decreased back toward baseline.

As to this clone: Antigen: not known.

The intended depth for sequencing was 1 in 200,000 to 1 in 1 million T cells. The repertoire was sequenced with immunoSEQ multiplex PCR; TCRdb's copy has only in-frame clones and lacks some. The data contain approximately 67,000 clones, around 82% of them singletons. The specimen comprised PBMCs, sampled at disease progression, from a patient treated with ibrutinib. This TCR came from a human donor with chronic lymphocytic leukemia. This chain uses TRBV28 with TRBJ2-7; D might be TRBD1 (5 bases). CDR3 DNA: TGTGCCAGCAGTTTCGGCAGGGACGAGCAGTACTTC. Amino acids: CASSFGRDEQYF.